What follows are 14 T cell receptor beta chains derived from one specimen sequenced in a study of cytomegalovirus exposure and HLA in healthy donors (dated by TCRdb to 2016 to 2017). Libraries were built with the immunoSEQ multiplex PCR assay. A mixture of 60 forward primers for TCR Vbeta segments and 13 reverse primers for TCR Jbeta segments was used in the multiplex PCR. TCRdb provides this immuneACCESS table in a form limited to in-frame rearrangements. Some clones are lacking; in checked studies, under half of them reflect an unresolved V gene, and why the rest are absent is not known. This sample comprises 150,000 to 200,000 clones, around 78% of them detected only once. The ten largest clones capture 2% to 2.5% of the sample. Sequenced input: PBMCs. The receptor set was obtained from a woman in her 30s in good health and CMV-seropositive.

The V gene is TRBV27, the J gene TRBJ1-2, with D perhaps matching TRBD1 (6 bases). CDR3 length: 15 amino acids. Germline CDR1 reads MNHEY; CDR2 reads SMNVEV (reference sequence). V was cut by 3 bases and J by 0 bases, with 11 bases left in between. This CDR3 is CASSLGGAANYGYTF. CDR3 DNA: TGTGCCAGCAGTTTGGGGGGGGCGGCTAACTATGGCTACACCTTC.

The chain uses TRBV6-4 and TRBJ2-3, with D possibly TRBD1 on 7 matching bases. The CDR3 runs to 15 residues. V gave up 2 bases and J gave up 6 bases, with 15 bases separating them. Germline V CDR1 and CDR2: MRHNA, SNTAGT. This CDR3 reads CASSDGPSGGDTQYF. CDR3 bases: TGTGCCAGCAGTGACGGGCCGTCAGGGGGGGATACGCAGTATTTT.

V and J are TRBV28 and TRBJ2-7, with D possibly being TRBD1 (6 bases). The V end lost 4 bases, the J end lost 3 bases, and 19 bases lay between the germline ends. The CDR3 spans 16 residues. In germline, CDR1 is MDHEN, CDR2 SYDVKM. Here the CDR3 reads CASSSTLTGYNYEQYF. The CDR3 DNA is TGTGCCAGCAGTTCAACACTAACAGGGTATAACTACGAGCAGTACTTC.

This sequence joins TRBV5-1 and TRBJ2-5; a weak D match, TRBD2 (7 bases). Trimming shortened V by 4 bases and J by 4 bases, and 20 bases separated the two germline ends. The V gene's germline CDR1 is SGHRS and CDR2 YFSETQ. The CDR3 has 16 residues. CDR3 DNA sequence: TGCGCCAGCAGCACGCAGCCACAGGGCGGGGGAGAGACCCAGTACTTC. Residues: CASSTQPQGGGETQYF.

The V and J genes are TRBV9 and TRBJ1-2; D may be TRBD1 (5 bases). The length of the CDR3 is 16 residues. Trimming shortened V by 0 bases and J by 4 bases, and 16 bases separated the two germline ends. Germline V gives CDR1 SGDLS, CDR2 YYNGEE. CDR3 amino acids: CASSVARAGGAYGYTF. CDR3 nucleotide sequence: TGTGCCAGCAGCGTAGCTCGGGCGGGGGGAGCCTATGGCTACACCTTC.

This rearrangement joins TRBV5-1 to TRBJ1-1; perhaps TRBD1 as D (6 bases). The germline gives CDR1 SGHRS, CDR2 YFSETQ. This CDR3 region has 16 residues. Deletions cut 1 base from V and 4 bases from J, with 17 bases between. Here the CDR3 DNA reads TGCGCCAGCAGCTTGAACGGGGGGCGCTTGGGCACTGAAGCTTTCTTT. Protein sequence: CASSLNGGRLGTEAFF. Based on the CDR3 plus reference TRBV5-1 and TRBJ1-1, the full variable domain is KAGVTQTPRYLIKTRGQQVTLSCSPISGHRSVSWYQQTPGQGLQFLFEYFSETQRNKGNFPGRFSGRQFSNSRSEMNVSTLELGDSALYLCASSLNGGRLGTEAFFGQGTRLTVV.

The chain is built from TRBV28 and TRBJ1-2, with a possible D match to TRBD1 (5 bases). From germline, CDR1 is MDHEN and CDR2 SYDVKM. Deletions cut 3 bases from V and 4 bases from J, with 12 bases between. This CDR3 spans 14 amino acids. The CDR3 coding sequence is TGTGCCAGCAGTTTCCAGGGTGGGTCCTATGGCTACACCTTC. Residues: CASSFQGGSYGYTF.

The chain is built from TRBV28 and TRBJ2-7; possibly TRBD2 for D (7 bases). CDR3 size: 14 residues. The V and J ends lost 6 bases and 0 bases respectively, with 12 bases between them. Germline CDR1 and CDR2: MDHEN and SYDVKM. DNA for the CDR3: TGTGCCAGCAGACTCGGGGGGCCCTCCTACGAGCAGTACTTC. Translating gives CASRLGGPSYEQYF.

The chain is built from TRBV14 and TRBJ2-7; 9 bases are a match to TRBD1. J lost 3 bases, V lost 4 bases, and 7 bases had no gene match. CDR3 size: 15 residues. In germline, CDR1 is SGHDN, CDR2 FVKESK. The CDR3 reads CASSPLGTGLYEQYF. CDR3 nucleotides: TGTGCCAGCAGCCCCCTAGGGACAGGGCTCTACGAGCAGTACTTC.

The chain carries TRBV29-1 and TRBJ1-1; a weak D match, TRBD1 (6 bases). The CDR3 is 11 residues long. CDR1 is SQVTM, CDR2 ANQGSEA, per germline. V lost 4 bases and J lost 12, with 15 bases in between. CDR3 sequence (DNA): TGCAGCGTTGGAGAGGGACAATACACTTTCTTT. Protein product: CSVGEGQYTFF.

The rearrangement links TRBV27 to TRBJ1-2, with no clear D. The V and J ends lost 0 bases and 8 bases respectively, with 10 bases between them. CDR1 is MNHEY, CDR2 SMNVEV, per germline (reference sequence). The CDR3 runs 13 residues. As DNA, the CDR3 is TGTGCCAGCAGTTTATCGAGACTATCCGGCTACACCTTC. Protein sequence: CASSLSRLSGYTF.

The CDR3: CASTVREGYGYTF. DNA of the CDR3: TGTGCCAGTACGGTCAGGGAGGGATATGGCTACACCTTC. This chain connects TRBV19 to TRBJ1-2, with a tentative D call TRBD1 (5 bases). Per the germline V gene, CDR1 is LNHDA and CDR2 is SQIVND (reference sequence). The length of the CDR3 is 13 residues. Trimming stripped 7 bases from V and 5 bases from J, with 14 bases between.

J is TRBJ1-2 and V is TRBV7-2; a possible D gene is TRBD1 (6 bases). Germline CDR1 reads SGHTA; CDR2 reads FQGNSA. V was cut by 4 bases and J by 6 bases, with 15 bases left in between. The CDR3 is made up of 14 amino acids. CDR3 protein: CASSSPGTGHGYTF. As DNA, the CDR3 is TGTGCCAGCAGCTCCCCCGGAACAGGGCATGGCTACACCTTC.

V is TRBV7-9 and J is TRBJ2-1; TRBD1 might be the D (5 bases). The CDR3 spans 12 residues. Germline V lookup: CDR1 SEHNR, CDR2 FQNEAQ (reference sequence). V was shortened by 4 bases and J by 6 bases, with 7 bases between the two germline ends. The CDR3 spells CASSSQVNEQFF. In DNA, the CDR3 is TGTGCCAGCAGCTCACAGGTCAATGAGCAGTTCTTC.